What follows is one T cell receptor beta chain and its context. What it binds is not known. Samples with a second dose at about 4 or about 12 weeks were pooled together. Some clones are missing from TCRdb's copy, which holds only in-frame ones; the method was immunoSEQ multiplex PCR. The repertoire has 95,000 to 110,000 clones, roughly 90% of them found once; the top ten carry roughly 9%. The source of the sample is a study of T cell responses to AZD1222 COVID-19 vaccine. V was clipped by 5 bases and J by 2 bases, with 18 bases between them. The CDR3 spans 17 residues. Germline CDR1 and CDR2: SGHNT and YENEEA. General study results and limits: Clonal diversity may have been underestimated in mostly white British donors. Samples come after the peak T cell response, not at day 14. Just 5 to 7 people given AZD1222 tested seropositive at baseline.

The sequencing used peripheral blood, collected 28 days after the second AZD1222 dose. The TCR was taken from an adult who received the AZD1222 COVID-19 vaccine. The J gene is TRBJ2-2, the V gene TRBV11-3, with D tentatively TRBD1 (6 bases). CDR3: CASSAPSLDRNTGELFF. CDR3 DNA sequence: TGTGCCAGCAGCGCCCCTAGCCTGGACAGAAACACCGGGGAGCTGTTTTTT.